The entry below describes one T cell receptor beta chain. This clonotype was counted between two and nine times. There is no known antigen for this receptor. Per-nucleotide qualities are absent, and no much larger clonotype sits a single base away. The data derive from a study of early T cells in non-severe SARS-CoV-2 infection (dated by TCRdb to about 2021). Notes on the research overall: Because TCR sequencing was done on bulk RNA from unsorted whole blood, the alpha and beta chains could not be paired. Overall study outcomes, separate from this receptor: VDJdb matching was skewed toward anti-spike CD8 responses, so virus-specific expansions were likely underestimated and private and CD4 specificities were missed.

A case-control design nested within a healthcare worker cohort in London, UK, was used, with weekly nasopharyngeal swab PCR tests and blood sampling performed. Between 23 and 31 March 2020, the week of the UK lockdown, healthcare workers were enrolled and then followed up weekly for as long as 16 weeks. Looking up the germline V gene yields CDR1 SNHLY and CDR2 FYNNEI. The CDR3 holds 14 amino acids from the cysteine to the phenylalanine. Only the CDR3 portion is preserved as DNA: 42 bases, with reading frame beginning at the first base. V gives up 2 bases and J gives up 4 bases, and the segment between their germline ends measures 11 bases. Library preparation was by 5' RACE. Sequencing used a NextSeq 500. In the TCR library protocol, unique molecular identifiers were attached to individual cDNA molecules to correct for PCR bias and sequencing error. TCR alpha and beta chains were both sequenced, and the abundances of alpha and beta sequences in each sample were closely correlated with each other. On the authors' methods: Decombinator V4 was used to annotate TCR sequences for V gene, J gene and CDR3. TCRs were defined as expanded if a significant change between any two time points was detected under a Poisson model with p below 0.0001. TCR abundances were normalised to the total number of TCRs sequenced in each sample and reported as counts per million. TRAV1-2 paired with TRAJ12, TRAJ20 or TRAJ33 defined MAIT TCRs, while TRAV10 paired with TRAJ18 defined iNKT TCRs. VDJdb, accessed 1 November 2021, was searched for CMV, EBV and SARS-CoV-2 annotated TCRs, excluding TCRs annotated for multiple antigens. Clones were called with MiXCR by TCRdb after fastp trimmed the public reads at Q25, and only in-frame beta chains were retained. Each entry is one CDR3 protein sequence, shown with its most common DNA and genes. None of the V and J calls come from the authors' own analysis; TCRdb made them. In all, the sample holds 50,000 or so distinct CDR3 sequences, and about 12% of those were seen once. Jointly, the top ten make up roughly 10% of the sample.

The specimen was whole blood. This clonotype originated in an adult who was a healthcare worker with PCR-confirmed SARS-CoV-2 infection or an uninfected control (not recorded which). Recombination joined TRBV2 with TRBJ1-2; the D gene lacks a confident call. The CDR3 loop reads CASSETTWGYGYTF. The DNA is TGTGCCAGCAGTGAAACTACCTGGGGCTATGGCTACACCTTC.